The 27 T cell receptor beta chains listed next were all sequenced from one sample in a study of shared clonotypes between healthy human individuals. Clones were sequenced by immunoSEQ multiplex PCR, and TCRdb holds only the in-frame ones, with some missing. The data contain over a million clones, around 95% of them singletons. Sequences were obtained from naive CD4+ T cells sorted from blood. Subset in this sample: CD45RA+ positively selected. These receptors were taken from a young man in good health.

Note on this clone: Other DNA sequences in this specimen translate into the identical CDR3. CDR3 in DNA: TGTGCCAGCTCACCGGAACTGAGCTCCTACGAGCAGTACTTC. The encoded protein is CASSPELSSYEQYF. The chain carries TRBV18 and TRBJ2-7; no firm D call. This CDR3 has 14 residues. V shed 3 bases and J shed 0 bases, with 9 bases lying between them. Germline-derived CDR1 and CDR2 are KGHSH and LQKENI.

The chain joins TRBV9 to TRBJ2-1, with D possibly being TRBD1 (5 bases). Per the germline V gene, CDR1 is SGDLS and CDR2 is YYNGEE. The CDR3 covers 17 residues. Trimming pared 0 bases from V and 0 bases from J, leaving 13 bases between. The CDR3 reads CASSVVPIQGSYNEQFF. CDR3 nucleotide sequence: TGTGCCAGCAGCGTAGTCCCGATTCAGGGCTCCTACAATGAGCAGTTCTTC.

The chain links TRBV7-2 to TRBJ2-7; 7 bases fit TRBD2. J was trimmed by 3 bases and V by 4 bases; bases with no gene match: 9. The CDR3 is 15 residues long. CDR1 and CDR2 (germline): SGHTA, FQGNSA. Here the CDR3 reads CASSSTGTKDYEQYF. As DNA, the CDR3 is TGTGCCAGCAGCTCTACGGGGACTAAGGACTACGAGCAGTACTTC.

On this clone itself: The sample has other DNA sequences that encode this CDR3 too. The gene calls are TRBV7-9 and TRBJ1-5; no clear D gene. The CDR3 consists of 13 residues. Between the trimmed V and J ends, which lost 2 bases and 2 bases, there was a span of 4 bases. The germline gives CDR1 SEHNR, CDR2 FQNEAQ (reference sequence). The CDR3 here is CASSLSGNQPQHF. CDR3 nucleotide sequence: TGTGCCAGCAGCTTATCGGGCAATCAGCCCCAGCATTTT. The variable domain in full, with the rest retrieved from reference TRBV7-9 and TRBJ1-5, is DTGVSQNPRHKITKRGQNVTFRCDPISEHNRLYWYRQTLGQGPEFLTYFQNEAQLEKSRLLSDRFSAERPKGSFSTLEIQRTEQGDSAMYLCASSLSGNQPQHFGDGTRLSIL.

The rearrangement links TRBV28 to TRBJ2-2, with no clear D. The CDR3 loop spans 13 amino acids. Germline CDR1 and CDR2: MDHEN and SYDVKM. V shed 3 bases and J shed 9 bases, with 11 bases lying between them. CDR3 nucleotides: TGTGCCAGCAGTTTTCCCGTAGCTCGGGAGCTGTTTTTT. As protein: CASSFPVARELFF.

About this clone: This specimen includes other DNA sequences encoding the same CDR3. The rearrangement uses TRBV11-3 and TRBJ2-7, with TRBD2 as a possible D gene (6 bases). Germline V gives CDR1 SGHNT, CDR2 YENEEA. The CDR3 runs to 13 residues. V lost 5 bases, J lost 4 bases, and 12 bases lay in between. CDR3 nucleotide sequence: TGTGCCAGCAGCCCGGGACTGACTTACGAGCAGTACTTC. This sequence encodes CASSPGLTYEQYF.

The chain employs TRBV5-4 and TRBJ2-3; D is possibly TRBD2 (5 bases). The germline V gene encodes CDR1 SGHNT and CDR2 YYREEE (reference sequence). The CDR3 is made up of 15 amino acids. V was cut by 4 bases and J by 2 bases, with 14 bases left in between. Here the CDR3 reads CASSPGVSPTDTQYF. The CDR3 nucleotides are TGTGCCAGCAGCCCCGGGGTTTCCCCCACAGATACGCAGTATTTT.

The chain combines TRBV2 with TRBJ1-1; D is ambiguous. CDR1 and CDR2 (germline): SNHLY, FYNNEI. Trimming left V 3 bases short and J 0 bases short, with 14 bases between. The CDR3 covers 16 residues. The CDR3 sequence: CASSDRFIRMNTEAFF. CDR3 DNA: TGTGCCAGCAGTGATAGGTTTATCAGAATGAACACTGAAGCTTTCTTT.

V and J are TRBV19 and TRBJ1-1, with D perhaps matching TRBD1 (5 bases). Trimming removed 3 bases at V and 1 base at J, with 12 bases between. CDR1 and CDR2 from the germline V gene are LNHDA and SQIVND (reference sequence). CDR3 length: 15 amino acids. The chain's CDR3 is CASSMGAQGNTEAFF. The CDR3, as DNA: TGTGCCAGTAGTATGGGCGCTCAGGGGAACACTGAAGCTTTCTTT.

The chain recombines TRBV28 with TRBJ1-5; 7 bases line up with TRBD1. In germline, CDR1 is MDHEN, CDR2 SYDVKM. With V trimmed by 7 bases and J by 4 bases, 10 bases remained unmatched. The CDR3 totals 15 residues. The CDR3 bases are TGTGCCAGCACCCCACATGGGACAGCAAATCAGCCCCAGCATTTT. Residues: CASTPHGTANQPQHF.

The rearrangement uses TRBV18 and TRBJ2-1; D not certain. The germline V gene encodes CDR1 KGHSH and CDR2 LQKENI. The CDR3 runs to 13 residues. V was clipped by 4 bases and J by 3 bases, with 7 bases between them. In nucleotides, the CDR3 is TGTGCCAGCTCACTCGAACGCTACAATGAGCAGTTCTTC. Translation gives CASSLERYNEQFF.

As regards this clone: Other nucleotide sequences from this sample produce the same CDR3. This chain links TRBV18 with TRBJ2-5; D uncertain. V gave up 4 bases and J gave up 4 bases, with 7 bases separating them. In germline, CDR1 is KGHSH, CDR2 LQKENI. CDR3 length: 12 residues. CDR3 loop: CASSQGIETQYF. The DNA for the CDR3 is TGTGCCAGCTCACAGGGTATAGAGACCCAGTACTTC.

CDR3 loop: CASSFSPVNGYTF. The CDR3, as DNA: TGTGCCAGCAGTTTCTCTCCCGTTAATGGCTACACCTTC. The V and J genes are TRBV27 and TRBJ1-2; D is unresolved. The length of the CDR3 is 13 residues. Germline CDR1 and CDR2: MNHEY and SMNVEV (reference sequence). V was pared by 3 bases and J by 6 bases, with 11 bases between.

The J gene is TRBJ2-7, the V gene TRBV25-1, with D perhaps TRBD1 (5 bases). V dropped 1 base and J dropped 5 bases, with 18 bases sitting between them. CDR3 length: 16 residues. Germline V gene lookup returns CDR1 MGHDK and CDR2 SYGVNS. CDR3 in amino acids: CASSELGKGLFDEQYF. In DNA form, the CDR3 reads TGTGCCAGCAGTGAATTGGGAAAGGGGTTATTCGACGAGCAGTACTTC.

The chain combines TRBV28 with TRBJ1-2; D uncertain. The germline CDR1 and CDR2 sequences are MDHEN and SYDVKM. The V end was cut by 8 bases, the J end by 4 bases, with 14 bases between. The CDR3 sequence is 13 residues long. The DNA for the CDR3 is TGTGCCAGCTATCCTCGGCGGGGCTATGGCTACACCTTC. Translated: CASYPRRGYGYTF.

The rearrangement links TRBV10-3 to TRBJ2-1; 9 positions match TRBD2. The CDR3 spans 13 residues. V was pared by 10 bases and J by 6 bases, with 7 bases of the junction left unmatched. CDR1 ENHRY and CDR2 SYGVKD come from the germline V gene. The CDR3 here is CATSSGTSNEQFF. The CDR3 nucleotides read TGTGCCACCTCTAGCGGGACAAGCAATGAGCAGTTCTTC.

This clone was seen only a few times. In DNA, the CDR3 is TGTGCCAGCAGCTCTCCAGGGCCTCCGAATGAGCAGTTCTTC. Translation gives CASSSPGPPNEQFF. The chain combines TRBV7-3 with TRBJ2-1, with D possibly matching TRBD1 (5 bases). V gave up 4 bases and J gave up 7 bases, with 14 bases separating them. This CDR3 contains 14 residues. Per germline, CDR1 SGHTA and CDR2 FQGTGA.

The CDR3 DNA reads as TGTGCCAGCAGCCCGCTGACGGCTCCTGAAGCTTTCTTT. Translated, it gives CASSPLTAPEAFF. The rearrangement joins TRBV7-2 to TRBJ1-1; D ambiguous. Between the trimmed V and J ends, which lost 5 bases and 6 bases, there was a span of 13 bases. The CDR3 is made up of 13 amino acids. CDR1 is SGHTA and CDR2 is FQGNSA in the germline V gene.

The genes are TRBV5-6 and TRBJ1-2; 10 positions agree with TRBD1. The CDR3 runs to 16 residues. CDR1 and CDR2 from the germline V gene are SGHDT and YYEEEE. The junction had 8 bases not matched to a gene; V was cut back by 1 base and J by 5 bases. The CDR3 reads CASSLNRDRGAYGYTF. As DNA, the CDR3 is TGTGCCAGCAGCTTGAACCGGGACAGGGGAGCGTATGGCTACACCTTC.

This clone was seen a single time. This rearrangement joins TRBV29-1 to TRBJ2-5; no clear D gene. V shed 5 bases and J shed 5 bases, with 9 bases lying between them. The CDR3 runs to 11 residues. Germline loops: CDR1 SQVTM, CDR2 ANQGSEA. Written as DNA, the CDR3 is TGCAGCGTTAGCGACGTGGAGACCCAGTACTTC. Amino acids: CSVSDVETQYF. Combining the CDR3 with reference TRBV29-1 and TRBJ2-5 gives the whole variable domain SAVISQKPSRDICQRGTSLTIQCQVDSQVTMMFWYRQQPGQSLTLIATANQGSEATYESGFVIDKFPISRPNLTFSTLTVSNMSPEDSSIYLCSVSDVETQYFGPGTRLLVL.

This chain links TRBV6-6 with TRBJ1-1; D gene unclear. The CDR3 sequence is 12 residues long. Trimming left V 8 bases short and J 4 bases short, with 11 bases between. Germline values: CDR1 MNHNY, CDR2 SVGAGI (reference sequence). This CDR3 is CASGALGTEAFF. In nucleotides, the CDR3 is TGTGCCAGCGGCGCTTTGGGCACTGAAGCTTTCTTT.

V usage is TRBV10-3 and J usage is TRBJ2-7; the D is unclear. This CDR3 contains 15 residues. V lost 6 bases and J 4 bases, leaving 19 bases between the germline ends. CDR1 and CDR2 from the germline V gene are ENHRY and SYGVKD. The CDR3: CAISKKIPLAYEQYF. The DNA of the CDR3 is TGTGCCATCAGCAAAAAGATTCCTTTAGCTTACGAGCAGTACTTC.

The chain combines TRBV30 with TRBJ1-5; D is unresolved. Looked up from germline, CDR1 is GTSNPN and CDR2 is SVGIG (reference sequence). V was cut by 2 bases and J by 2 bases, with 10 bases left in between. CDR3 size: 14 residues. CDR3 DNA: TGTGCCTGGAGTACTTCTGTCGGCAATCAGCCCCAGCATTTT. Translated: CAWSTSVGNQPQHF.

The rearrangement uses TRBV9 and TRBJ2-7, with 7 positions matching TRBD1. The length of the CDR3 is 12 residues. V lost 7 bases to trimming and J lost 3 bases; unmatched junction nucleotides: 4. Germline V gene data show CDR1 as SGDLS and CDR2 as YYNGEE. The chain's CDR3 is CASGQDNYEQYF. CDR3 DNA: TGTGCCAGCGGACAGGACAACTACGAGCAGTACTTC.

The chain joins TRBV9 to TRBJ2-1; TRBD2 matches 7 bases. CDR3 length: 15 amino acids. Germline CDR1 SGDLS, CDR2 YYNGEE. V trimming: 4 bases; J trimming: 3 bases; junction bases outside the gene matches: 7. CDR3 sequence (DNA): TGTGCCAGCAGCCTAGGGAGCGGGAACTACAATGAGCAGTTCTTC. It is translated as CASSLGSGNYNEQFF.

The chain joins TRBV4-1 to TRBJ2-1; unclear D gene. Trimming took off 0 bases at V and 15 bases at J, with 15 bases between the two ends. This CDR3 is built from 13 residues. Looked up from germline, CDR1 is MGHRA and CDR2 is YSYEKL. The chain's CDR3 is CASSQDLRAVWFF. The CDR3 region has the DNA TGCGCCAGCAGCCAAGATCTTAGGGCGGTTTGGTTCTTC.

The chain is built from TRBV9 and TRBJ1-1, with D possibly TRBD1 on 6 matching bases. Trimming stripped 6 bases from V and 4 bases from J, with 19 bases between. Germline V gene sequence: CDR1 SGDLS, CDR2 YYNGEE. This CDR3 is 15 amino acids long. The CDR3 nucleotides are TGTGCCAGCAATCGAGTGGGGGGCGAGGTCACTGAAGCTTTCTTT. It specifies CASNRVGGEVTEAFF. The full variable domain, its missing parts supplied by reference TRBV9 and TRBJ1-1, is DSGVTQTPKHLITATGQRVTLRCSPRSGDLSVYWYQQSLDQGLQFLIQYYNGEERAKGNILERFSAQQFPDLHSELNLSSLELGDSALYFCASNRVGGEVTEAFFGQGTRLTVV.